Presented here are 25 T cell receptor beta chains from one specimen sequenced in a study of CD8 T cells in ankylosing spondylitis. Study-level points and caveats: What seemed typical of ankylosing spondylitis blood was a TCR beta motif built from about eight highly homologous variants.

In TCRdb, the 5' RACE reads were re-called with MiXCR into one record per CDR3 protein. The sample has a few hundred thousand distinct CDR3 sequences; roughly 13% are singletons. Their antigens remain unidentified. Sequencing was done on a sample of blood, either unsorted or a sorted T cell fraction (not recorded which). Receptor source: a male donor with ankylosing spondylitis.

There are a few counts of this clonotype. The rearrangement links TRBV2 to TRBJ2-2; unclear D gene. Trimming cost V 0 bases and J 0 bases, with 11 bases left between them. From germline, CDR1 is SNHLY and CDR2 FYNNEI. The CDR3 contains 17 residues. This CDR3 is CASSEASLIANTGELFF. The CDR3 DNA follows: TGTGCCAGCAGTGAAGCATCTCTCATCGCGAACACCGGGGAGCTGTTTTTT. Full variable domain (remainder filled in from reference TRBV2 and TRBJ2-2): EPEVTQTPSHQVTQMGQEVILRCVPISNHLYFYWYRQILGQKVEFLVSFYNNEISEKSEIFDDQFSVERPDGSNFTLKIRSTKLEDSAMYFCASSEASLIANTGELFFGEGSRLTVL.

The chain carries TRBV20-1 and TRBJ2-1; 7 bases are a match to TRBD2. Germline-derived CDR1 and CDR2 are DFQATT and SNEGSKA (reference sequence). There are 14 residues in the CDR3. The V segment lost 6 bases and the J segment 3 bases; nucleotides outside the gene matches: 8. For the CDR3, the DNA is TGCAGTGCAACGGGGGGAGGGGACTACAATGAGCAGTTCTTC. Encoded protein: CSATGGGDYNEQFF.

This clonotype has a handful of counts. This chain joins TRBV20-1 and TRBJ2-1; D is ambiguous. CDR3 length: 11 amino acids. CDR1 and CDR2 from the germline V gene are DFQATT and SNEGSKA (reference sequence). The germline V and J ends were trimmed by 7 bases and 10 bases, with 14 bases remaining between them. CDR3 in DNA: TGCAGTGTCCCTCACCTAGGGGAGCAGTTCTTC. Translating it yields CSVPHLGEQFF.

The V call is TRBV12-3 or TRBV12-4, the J call TRBJ2-3; D call uncertain. This CDR3 is 14 amino acids long. Trimming removed 3 bases from V and 4 bases from J, with 11 bases in between. The CDR3 DNA is TGTGCCAGCAGTTTCGGAGCGAGTCCAGATACGCAGTATTTT. Amino acids: CASSFGASPDTQYF.

This chain connects TRBV19 to TRBJ1-5, with TRBD1 as a possible D gene (5 bases). The CDR3 runs 17 residues. Trimming pared 4 bases from V and 2 bases from J, leaving 18 bases between. Germline CDR1 LNHDA, CDR2 SQIVND (reference sequence). In DNA form, the CDR3 reads TGTGCCAGTAGTAAAAGCGCGGGGGGATCGGGCAATCAGCCCCAGCATTTT. Translated: CASSKSAGGSGNQPQHF.

This clonotype was detected only a few times. V and J are TRBV12-5 and TRBJ2-3; 11 nucleotides line up with TRBD1. This CDR3 has 17 residues. V gave up 5 bases and J gave up 3 bases; unmatched junction bases: 10. Looked up from germline, CDR1 is LGHNT and CDR2 is FRNRAP. The CDR3 bases are TGTGCTAGTGGTATACGGACAGGGGGCACGGGTACAGATACGCAGTATTTT. This gives the protein CASGIRTGGTGTDTQYF.

This chain joins TRBV6-1 and TRBJ2-2; 10 nucleotides match TRBD2. Germline V gene lookup returns CDR1 MNHNS and CDR2 SASEGT. V dropped 2 bases and J dropped 4; count of bases not matched to a gene: 4. This CDR3 is 16 amino acids long. The CDR3 is CASSELAGAATGELFF. The CDR3 nucleotides read TGTGCCAGCAGTGAACTAGCGGGAGCCGCCACCGGGGAGCTGTTTTTT.

V gene TRBV9 combines with J gene TRBJ2-1, with D perhaps given as TRBD1 or TRBD2 (6 bases each). The germline V and J ends were trimmed by 4 bases and 7 bases, with 15 bases remaining between them. This CDR3 has 14 amino acids. Germline V CDR1 and CDR2: SGDLS, YYNGEE. Here the CDR3 reads CASSNPTGGNEQFF. The CDR3 DNA follows: TGTGCCAGCAGCAACCCGACAGGAGGGAATGAGCAGTTCTTC.

This clonotype was recorded a few times. The rearrangement uses TRBV11-2 and TRBJ1-2; 7 bases are a match to TRBD1. The CDR3 runs to 15 residues. Germline CDR1 reads SGHAT; CDR2 reads FQNNGV. Germline trimming cut 5 bases from V and 4 bases from J; bases unmatched to any gene: 10. The CDR3 bases are TGTGCCAGCAGCATCGGGACAGATCCCTCCTATGGCTACACCTTC. Translation: CASSIGTDPSYGYTF.

Ten or more counts support this clonotype. This chain uses TRBV5-1 with TRBJ2-3, with TRBD2 as a possible D gene (5 bases). The CDR3 has 14 amino acids. From germline, CDR1 is SGHRS and CDR2 YFSETQ. Trimming pared 0 bases from V and 6 bases from J, leaving 11 bases between. For the CDR3, the DNA is TGCGCCAGCAGCTTGGTCGGAGGTGGGGATACGCAGTATTTT. It codes for CASSLVGGGDTQYF. Full variable domain (rest looked up from reference TRBV5-1 and TRBJ2-3): KAGVTQTPRYLIKTRGQQVTLSCSPISGHRSVSWYQQTPGQGLQFLFEYFSETQRNKGNFPGRFSGRQFSNSRSEMNVSTLELGDSALYLCASSLVGGGDTQYFGPGTRLTVL.

This clonotype was recorded many times. This chain connects TRBV11-2 to TRBJ2-3; D remains ambiguous. Germline CDR1 is SGHAT and CDR2 is FQNNGV. V was shortened by 4 bases and J by 5 bases, with 4 bases between the two germline ends. The CDR3 consists of 11 residues. In DNA form, the CDR3 reads TGTGCCAGCAGCTACGGAGATACGCAGTATTTT. It encodes CASSYGDTQYF.

The chain recombines TRBV30 with TRBJ2-1; unclear D gene. The CDR3 is 15 residues long. Germline CDR1 is GTSNPN and CDR2 is SVGIG (reference sequence). V dropped 4 bases and J dropped 0 bases, with 13 bases sitting between them. In DNA, the CDR3 is TGTGCCTGGATCTTGGCGGCGAGCTCCTACAATGAGCAGTTCTTC. As protein: CAWILAASSYNEQFF.

This clonotype came up a few times. The V gene is TRBV15, the J gene TRBJ2-2; TRBD1 aligns across 11 bases. Germline V gene sequence: CDR1 LNHNV, CDR2 YYDKDF (reference sequence). With V trimmed by 3 bases and J by 7 bases, 4 bases remained unmatched. CDR3 size: 15 residues. The CDR3 coding sequence is TGTGCCACCAGCAGGGGACAGGGGGTAGGCGGGGAGCTGTTTTTT. This codes for CATSRGQGVGGELFF.

This clonotype was detected ten times or more. This chain links TRBV5-1 with TRBJ2-7; TRBD2 aligns across 7 bases. The germline V gene encodes CDR1 SGHRS and CDR2 YFSETQ. Unmatched junction bases numbered 5, after V lost 5 bases and J lost 0 bases. The length of the CDR3 is 14 residues. In nucleotides, the CDR3 is TGCGCCAGCAGACCGAGCGGGATCTCCTACGAGCAGTACTTC. Its protein is CASRPSGISYEQYF.

In this sample, this clonotype turned up a few times. The gene calls are TRBV10-2 and TRBJ1-2; 7 positions match TRBD1. The CDR3 sequence is 19 residues long. CDR1 WSHSY and CDR2 SAAADI come from the germline V gene. V trimming: 0 bases; J trimming: 3 bases; junction bases outside the gene matches: 16. CDR3 bases: TGCGCCAGCAGTGAGTCGACTCTTGGTGACAGGGTGATCGACTATGGCTACACCTTC. Its protein is CASSESTLGDRVIDYGYTF.

The table lists this clonotype with a few counts. The chain is built from TRBV5-1 and TRBJ2-7, with D perhaps matching TRBD1 (7 bases). Trimming left V 6 bases short and J 5 bases short, with 21 bases between. In germline, CDR1 is SGHRS, CDR2 YFSETQ. This CDR3 is built from 15 residues. CDR3: CASKIRQGGNHEQYF. CDR3 DNA: TGCGCCAGCAAAATTAGACAGGGCGGGAATCACGAGCAGTACTTC.

This clonotype showed up just a few times. The chain joins TRBV5-1 to TRBJ2-5; D may be TRBD1 or TRBD2 (5 bases each). Per germline, CDR1 SGHRS and CDR2 YFSETQ. Trimming took off 0 bases at V and 1 base at J, with 7 bases between the two ends. CDR3 length: 14 residues. In nucleotides, the CDR3 is TGCGCCAGCAGCTTGGTGGGGGTCCAAGAGACCCAGTACTTC. This encodes CASSLVGVQETQYF.

This clonotype was detected ten times or more. This chain connects TRBV12-3 or TRBV12-4 to TRBJ1-2; TRBD1 is a possible D gene (6 bases). CDR3 length: 15 amino acids. Deletions cut 8 bases from V and 4 bases from J, with 20 bases between. This chain's CDR3 is CASSRAGELIYGYTF. DNA of the CDR3: TGTGCCAGCTCAAGGGCAGGGGAGTTGATCTATGGCTACACCTTC.

The V call is TRBV5-1, the J call TRBJ2-7; 7 bases line up with TRBD2. The CDR3 is 14 amino acids. Germline V gives CDR1 SGHRS, CDR2 YFSETQ. Trimming at V came to 0 bases and at J to 3 bases, leaving 3 bases not matched to a gene. The CDR3: CASSLGTGGYEQYV. In nucleotides, the CDR3 is TGCGCCAGCAGCTTGGGGACGGGAGGCTACGAGCAGTACGTC.

In nucleotides, the CDR3 is TGTGCCAGCAGCCGGGACAGAGACGAGCAGTACTTC. Translation gives CASSRDRDEQYF. The chain joins TRBV7-9 to TRBJ2-7; 7 positions agree with TRBD1. The CDR3 consists of 12 residues. V shed 5 bases, J shed 5 bases, and the junction held 3 bases outside the gene matches. Germline V gives CDR1 SEHNR, CDR2 FQNEAQ (reference sequence).

This clonotype was seen at least ten times. The V call is TRBV29-1, the J call TRBJ1-1; D gene uncertain. Per germline, CDR1 SQVTM and CDR2 ANQGSEA. The length of the CDR3 is 11 residues. CDR3 sequence (DNA): TGCACCTCCGGCCAGAACACTGAAGCTTTCTTT. Protein sequence: CTSGQNTEAFF.

In its sample, this clonotype was seen many times. The chain is built from TRBV12-3 or TRBV12-4 and TRBJ2-3; TRBD2 agrees at 12 bases. Trimming removed 5 bases from V and 1 base from J; junction bases left unmatched: 7. CDR3 size: 17 residues. Written as DNA, the CDR3 is TGTGCCAGCAGTCCCGGACTAGCGGGGAAGGGCACAGATACGCAGTATTTT. This translates into CASSPGLAGKGTDTQYF.

This clonotype was seen ten or more times. This rearrangement joins TRBV18 to TRBJ1-1; D not certain. Trimming removed 5 bases from V and 6 bases from J, with 7 bases in between. Germline-derived CDR1 and CDR2 are KGHSH and LQKENI. This CDR3 has 11 residues. In DNA form, the CDR3 reads TGTGCCAGCTCATCCGGGGCTGAAGCTTTCTTT. It yields the protein CASSSGAEAFF.

The chain combines TRBV29-1 with TRBJ1-1; 10 bases line up with TRBD1. V shed 4 bases and J 1 base; nucleotides not matched to a gene: 15. CDR1 is SQVTM, CDR2 ANQGSEA, per germline. This CDR3 contains 18 residues. The CDR3 loop is CSVVPGTGVSRGNTEAFF. The DNA for the CDR3 is TGCAGCGTTGTCCCCGGGACAGGGGTAAGTAGAGGGAACACTGAAGCTTTCTTT.

This clonotype has just a few counts. V usage is TRBV2 and J usage is TRBJ1-1; D might be TRBD1 (5 bases). V dropped 7 bases and J dropped 2 bases, with 14 bases sitting between them. The CDR3 is 14 amino acids. In germline, CDR1 is SNHLY, CDR2 FYNNEI. CDR3 region: CASTLTASNTEAFF. The DNA of the CDR3 is TGTGCCAGCACCCTGACAGCGTCCAACACTGAAGCTTTCTTT.